This entry features one T cell receptor beta chain sequence. The sample comes from a study of blood T cell repertoires in COVID-19. Study as a whole: COVID-19 samples, acute and convalescent, were from the United States, Italy and Spain. Sources were T cells, B-cell-depleted T cells, or PBMCs; the material itself was cDNA or gDNA.

V trimming: 1 base; J trimming: 5 bases; junction bases outside the gene matches: 7. Germline lookup yields CDR1 LGHDT and CDR2 YNNKEL (reference sequence). CDR3 length: 16 amino acids. Authors' methods: Quantification of nucleated cells was approximated via reference gene primer amplification. Assay: immunoSEQ multiplex PCR; the TCRdb copy retains only in-frame clones and omits some. V and J calls and clone size are given by that table; D and trimming were obtained from the DNA. The repertoire holds roughly 43,000 clones, with under 85% as singletons. The sequenced material came from peripheral blood. The gene calls are TRBV3-1 (or the pseudogene TRBV3-2) and TRBJ1-2, with 10 positions matching TRBD1. The sequence was obtained from a human donor in a cohort sampled during active COVID-19. The chain's CDR3 is CASSQAGTGVGYGYTF. CDR3 in DNA: TGTGCCAGCAGCCAAGCCGGGACAGGGGTAGGTTATGGCTACACCTTC.